These T cell receptor beta chains were read from a single sample in a study of control samples from healthy donors and cancer patients. The data were produced by immunoSEQ multiplex PCR, yet TCRdb's version contains in-frame clones alone and is incomplete. This table holds 150,000 or so clones, approximately 86% found once. The sequencing sample was made of blood. Every receptor here comes from a man between 18 and 35 years old in good health. CDR3s include the opening cysteine and the closing phenylalanine or tryptophan. D genes are given only for firm matches. The size entry is marked missing in some rows and otherwise reads once, few, many or a size class.

D,J,V,size,DNA,CDR3
-,TRBJ1-1,TRBV18,-,TGTGCCAGCTCACCAGGGATCAGTCGAACGGACTCTGAAGCTTTCTTT,CASSPGISRTDSEAFF
TRBD1,TRBJ1-3,TRBV30,-,TGTGCCTGGAGTGTAGGAGGGGGCGGAAACACCATATATTTT,CAWSVGGGGNTIYF
TRBD2,TRBJ2-5,TRBV5-6,-,TGTGCCAGCAGCTTACCGAGCGGGGGGGAAACCCAGTACTTC,CASSLPSGGETQYF
-,TRBJ1-5,TRBV24-1,-,TGTGCCACCAGTGATTTGATACCCTGTGGAGGCTCCAATCAGCCCCAGCATTTT,CATSDLIPCGGSNQPQHF
-,TRBJ1-1,TRBV12-3/TRBV12-4,-,TGTGCCAGCAGTTTACTTAGGAACACTGAAGCTTTCTTT,CASSLLRNTEAFF
TRBD1,TRBJ2-5,TRBV9,-,TGTGCCAGCAGCGTAAGTCCGGGACAGGGGTCGCACTCGGTGGACTTC,CASSVSPGQGSHSVDF
TRBD2,TRBJ2-2,TRBV5-4,-,TGTGCCAGCAGCTGGGGACTAGTCCTTGACACCGGGGAGCTGTTTTTT,CASSWGLVLDTGELFF
-,TRBJ1-2,TRBV6-5,once,TGTGCCAGCGCCAAACAGGCTTCTAACTATGGCTACACCTTC,CASAKQASNYGYTF
TRBD2,TRBJ2-5,TRBV19,-,TGTGCCAGTAGTAAACGGGGGACTAGCGGAAGAGAGACCCAGTACTTC,CASSKRGTSGRETQYF
TRBD1,TRBJ1-1,TRBV19,-,TGTGCCAGTAGTATGCCTACAGGGGCCCCCAACACTGAAGCTTTCTTT,CASSMPTGAPNTEAFF
-,TRBJ2-3,TRBV7-9,-,TGTGCCAGCAGCACAGGGCCAGATACGCAGTATTTT,CASSTGPDTQYF
-,TRBJ1-2,TRBV7-9,once,TGTGCCAGCAGCTTATATACAGATGGCTACACCTTC,CASSLYTDGYTF
-,TRBJ2-5,TRBV5-1,-,TGCGCCAGCAGCCGGGGCGTCTCCGGTTTGAAAGAGACCCAGTACTTC,CASSRGVSGLKETQYF
-,TRBJ1-6,TRBV5-4,-,TGTGCCAGCAGCTTGGTGGGCTACTATAATTCACCCCTCCACTTT,CASSLVGYYNSPLHF
-,TRBJ2-7,TRBV28,once,TGTGCCAGCAGTTTGCGTACCCACCAGAGCCACGAGCAGTACTTC,CASSLRTHQSHEQYF
-,TRBJ1-2,TRBV4-1,-,TGCGCCAGCAGCCAAGATCGTGTGTACGGCTACACCTTC,CASSQDRVYGYTF
-,TRBJ1-6,TRBV30,-,TGTGCCTGGAGTAAACCAGGGAGCTCCTATAATTCACCCCTCCACTTT,CAWSKPGSSYNSPLHF
TRBD1,TRBJ1-2,TRBV18,once,TGTGCCAGCTCTCTGCAGGGGGCAGACTATGGCTACACCTTC,CASSLQGADYGYTF
-,TRBJ2-6,TRBV27,-,TGTGCCAGCAGTTTATTGAGGGACGCCAAAGCCTCTGGGGCCAACGTCCTGACTTTC,CASSLLRDAKASGANVLTF
TRBD1,TRBJ2-7,TRBV9,few,TGTGCCAGCAGCGCCGGGACAGGGACCTACGAGCAGTACTTC,CASSAGTGTYEQYF
TRBD2,TRBJ2-2,TRBV6-2/TRBV6-3,-,TGTGCCAGCAGTTACGGGACTAGCGGGTTCACCGGGGAGCTGTTTTTT,CASSYGTSGFTGELFF
TRBD1,TRBJ2-1,TRBV28,-,TGTGCCAGCAGGCGACAGGGGTGGGATGAGCAGTTCTTC,CASRRQGWDEQFF
-,TRBJ2-2,TRBV7-2,-,TGTGCCAGCAGCTTATCGGACACCGGGGAGCTGTTTTTT,CASSLSDTGELFF
-,TRBJ2-7,TRBV28,-,TGTGCCAGCAGGCCCGACCGAGGGGCCCGACCCTACGAGCAGTACTTC,CASRPDRGARPYEQYF
-,TRBJ2-2,TRBV6-5,-,TGTGCCAGCAGTTACTCGAGGGGGAGCACCGGGGAGCTGTTTTTT,CASSYSRGSTGELFF
TRBD1,TRBJ2-7,TRBV5-1,-,TGCGCCAGCAGCTCCTTAACCACAGGGGGCGCGTTACAGTACTTC,CASSSLTTGGALQYF
TRBD2,TRBJ2-1,TRBV6-5,-,TGTGCCAGCAAGGGACTAGCGGGGGGTCATGAGCAGTTCTTC,CASKGLAGGHEQFF
TRBD1,TRBJ1-4,TRBV5-4,-,TGTGCCAGCAGCGGAGGGGGCAGAACTAATGAAAAACTGTTTTTT,CASSGGGRTNEKLFF
TRBD1,TRBJ2-1,TRBV12-5,-,TGTGCTAGTGGTGTAGACCGCCCGGGACAGGGGGTTTACAATGAGCAGTTCTTC,CASGVDRPGQGVYNEQFF
TRBD1,TRBJ1-1,TRBV9,-,TGTGCCAGCAGCCCTAGCGGGCAGGGGGCTTGGTACACTGAAGCTTTCTTT,CASSPSGQGAWYTEAFF
-,TRBJ1-6,TRBV2,-,TGTGCCAGCAGTGGAGGGACGGTCTATAATTCACCCCTCCACTTT,CASSGGTVYNSPLHF
TRBD2,TRBJ2-3,TRBV7-9,-,TGTGCCAGCCGGGGGGACGGCACAGATACGCAGTATTTT,CASRGDGTDTQYF
-,TRBJ2-5,TRBV2,-,TGTGCCAGCAGTGGAGACAACAGGGAGACCCAGTACTTC,CASSGDNRETQYF
-,TRBJ2-2,TRBV6-5,-,TGTGCCAGCAGTTCCTACCTGGCAGGGGAGCTGTTTTTT,CASSSYLAGELFF
TRBD1,TRBJ1-6,TRBV5-5,once,TGTGCCAGCAGGAGTATACAGGGGGCACGTCCCCATTCACCCCTCCACTTT,CASRSIQGARPHSPLHF
TRBD1,TRBJ1-2,TRBV29-1,-,TGCAGCGTGCAAGGACAGGGGGCGGGGAACTATGGCTACACCTTC,CSVQGQGAGNYGYTF
TRBD1,TRBJ1-6,TRBV28,-,TGTGCCAGCAGTCCCCGGGACAGGCCCACGAGGACCCTCCACTTT,CASSPRDRPTRTLHF
TRBD1,TRBJ2-7,TRBV19,-,TGTGCCAGTAGTATGGCCCGTGGGACAGAGAGCTACGAGCAGTACTTC,CASSMARGTESYEQYF
-,TRBJ1-1,TRBV4-1,-,TGCGCCAGCAGCCTTGGAGGGAACACTGAAGCTTTCTTT,CASSLGGNTEAFF
-,TRBJ2-3,TRBV6-6,-,TGTGCCAGCAGGGACGACTCGACATCCCCCACAGATACGCAGTATTTT,CASRDDSTSPTDTQYF
-,TRBJ2-7,TRBV10-3,once,TGTGCCATCGCCGCAACCTACGAGCAGTACTTC,CAIAATYEQYF
-,TRBJ1-2,TRBV18,-,TGTGCCAGCTCACCCTCGGCAGGAGATGGCTACACCTTC,CASSPSAGDGYTF
-,TRBJ2-7,TRBV5-5,-,TGTGCCAGCAGCTTGGCCGCTGGGGGGATGTACGAGCAGTACTTC,CASSLAAGGMYEQYF
-,TRBJ1-1,TRBV28,-,TGTGCCAGCAGCACCGTGAACACTGAAGCTTTCTTT,CASSTVNTEAFF
-,TRBJ2-2,TRBV7-8,-,TGTGCCAGCAGCTTAGGGCTTAACACCGGGGAGCTGTTTTTT,CASSLGLNTGELFF
-,TRBJ2-1,TRBV4-2,-,TGTGCCAGCAGCCAAGACCCCGCCTACAATGAGCAGTTCTTC,CASSQDPAYNEQFF
TRBD2,TRBJ2-2,TRBV7-2,-,TGTGCCAGCAGCGCGGGACTAGCGGGGGCTATTAACACCGGGGAGCTGTTTTTT,CASSAGLAGAINTGELFF
-,TRBJ2-1,TRBV7-2,-,TGTGCCAGCAGCTTGGAAGCCCCTAGGGAGCAGTTCTTC,CASSLEAPREQFF
TRBD1,TRBJ1-2,TRBV4-2,-,TGTGCCAGCAGCGCCCCGGGACAGCACTATGGCTACACCTTC,CASSAPGQHYGYTF
-,TRBJ1-1,TRBV3-1/TRBV3-2,-,TGTGCCAGCAGCCGTATACAGGACACTGAAGCTTTCTTT,CASSRIQDTEAFF
-,TRBJ2-5,TRBV7-9,-,TGTGCCAGCAGCTGGACCGGGCAAGAGACCCAGTACTTC,CASSWTGQETQYF
TRBD2,TRBJ2-7,TRBV6-5,-,TGTGCCAGCAGTCGACTAGCGGGGGGATACGAGCAGTACTTC,CASSRLAGGYEQYF
-,TRBJ2-7,TRBV7-8,-,TGTGCCAGCAGCCACGCCTGGACTTCGCGTAGGACCTACGAGCAGTACTTC,CASSHAWTSRRTYEQYF